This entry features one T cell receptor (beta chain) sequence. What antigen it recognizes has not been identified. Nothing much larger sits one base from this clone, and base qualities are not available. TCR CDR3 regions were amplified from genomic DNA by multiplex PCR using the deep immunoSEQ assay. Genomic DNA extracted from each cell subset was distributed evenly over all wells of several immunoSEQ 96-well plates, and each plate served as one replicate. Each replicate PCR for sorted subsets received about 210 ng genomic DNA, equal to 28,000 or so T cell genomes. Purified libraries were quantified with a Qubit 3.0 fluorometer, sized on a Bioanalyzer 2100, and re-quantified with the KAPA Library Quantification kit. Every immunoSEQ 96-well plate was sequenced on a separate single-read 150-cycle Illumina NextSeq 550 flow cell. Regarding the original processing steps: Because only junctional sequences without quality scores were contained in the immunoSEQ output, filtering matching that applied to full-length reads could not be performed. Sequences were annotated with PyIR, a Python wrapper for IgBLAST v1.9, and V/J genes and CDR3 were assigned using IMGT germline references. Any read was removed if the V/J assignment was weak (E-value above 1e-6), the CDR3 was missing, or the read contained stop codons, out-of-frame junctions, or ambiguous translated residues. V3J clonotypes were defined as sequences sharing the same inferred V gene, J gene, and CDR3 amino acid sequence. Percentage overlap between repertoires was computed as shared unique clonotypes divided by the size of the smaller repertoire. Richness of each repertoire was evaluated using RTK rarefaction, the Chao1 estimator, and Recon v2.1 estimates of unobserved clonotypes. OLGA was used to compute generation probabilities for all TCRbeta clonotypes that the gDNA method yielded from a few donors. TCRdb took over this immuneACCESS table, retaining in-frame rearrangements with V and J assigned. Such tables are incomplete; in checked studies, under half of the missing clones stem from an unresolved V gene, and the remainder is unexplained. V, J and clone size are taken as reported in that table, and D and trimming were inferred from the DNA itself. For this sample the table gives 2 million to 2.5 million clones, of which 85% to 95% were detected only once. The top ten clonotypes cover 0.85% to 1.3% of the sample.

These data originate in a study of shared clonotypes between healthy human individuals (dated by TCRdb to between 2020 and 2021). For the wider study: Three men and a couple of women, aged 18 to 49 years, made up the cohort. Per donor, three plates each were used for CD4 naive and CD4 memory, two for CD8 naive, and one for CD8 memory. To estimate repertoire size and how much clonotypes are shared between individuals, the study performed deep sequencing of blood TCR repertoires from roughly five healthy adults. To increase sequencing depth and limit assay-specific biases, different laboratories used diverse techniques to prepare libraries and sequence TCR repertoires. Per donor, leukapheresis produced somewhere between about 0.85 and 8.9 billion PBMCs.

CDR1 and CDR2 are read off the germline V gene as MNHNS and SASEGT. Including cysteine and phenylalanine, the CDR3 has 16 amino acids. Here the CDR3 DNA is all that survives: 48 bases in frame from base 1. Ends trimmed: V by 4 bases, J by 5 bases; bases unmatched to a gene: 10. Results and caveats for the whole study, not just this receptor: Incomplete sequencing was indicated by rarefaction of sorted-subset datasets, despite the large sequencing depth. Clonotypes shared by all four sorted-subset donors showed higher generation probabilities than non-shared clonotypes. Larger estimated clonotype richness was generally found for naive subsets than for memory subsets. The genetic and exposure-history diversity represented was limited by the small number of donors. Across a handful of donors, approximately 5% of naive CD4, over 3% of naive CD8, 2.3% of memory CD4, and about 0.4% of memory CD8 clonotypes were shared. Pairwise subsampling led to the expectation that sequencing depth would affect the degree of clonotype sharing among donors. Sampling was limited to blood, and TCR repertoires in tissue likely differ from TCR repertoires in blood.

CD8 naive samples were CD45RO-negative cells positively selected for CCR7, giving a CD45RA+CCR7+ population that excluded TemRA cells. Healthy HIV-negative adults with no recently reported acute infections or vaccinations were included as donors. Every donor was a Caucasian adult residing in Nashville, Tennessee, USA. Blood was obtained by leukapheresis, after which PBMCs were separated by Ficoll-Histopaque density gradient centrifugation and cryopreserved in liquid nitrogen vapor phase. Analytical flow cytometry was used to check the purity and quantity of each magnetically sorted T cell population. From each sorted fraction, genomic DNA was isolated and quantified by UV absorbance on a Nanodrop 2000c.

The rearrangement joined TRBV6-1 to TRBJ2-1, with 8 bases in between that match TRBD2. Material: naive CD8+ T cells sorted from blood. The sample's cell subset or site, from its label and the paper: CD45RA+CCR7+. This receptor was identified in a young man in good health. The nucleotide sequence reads TGTGCCAGCAGTGCCCCCGGGGGGGGGCCGGACAATGAGCAGTTCTTC. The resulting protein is CASSAPGGGPDNEQFF.